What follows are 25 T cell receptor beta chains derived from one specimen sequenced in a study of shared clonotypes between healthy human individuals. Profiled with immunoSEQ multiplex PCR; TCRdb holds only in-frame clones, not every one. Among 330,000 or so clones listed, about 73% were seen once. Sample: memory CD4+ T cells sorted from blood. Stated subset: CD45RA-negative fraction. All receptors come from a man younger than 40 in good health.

CDR3 bases: TGTGCCAGCAGAAGGACAGGGGGAACCATGAAGAACGGCTACACCTTC. Protein: CASRRTGGTMKNGYTF. This chain uses TRBV28 with TRBJ1-2; 10 bases are shared with TRBD1. Germline CDR1 reads MDHEN; CDR2 reads SYDVKM. The CDR3 runs 16 residues. Trimming removed 6 bases from V and 8 bases from J; junction bases left unmatched: 15.

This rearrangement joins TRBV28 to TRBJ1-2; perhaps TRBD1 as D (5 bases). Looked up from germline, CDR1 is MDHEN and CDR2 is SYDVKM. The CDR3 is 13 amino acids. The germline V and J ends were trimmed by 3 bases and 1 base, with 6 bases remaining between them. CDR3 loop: CASSLTDNYGYTF. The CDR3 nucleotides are TGTGCCAGCAGTTTGACAGATAACTATGGCTACACCTTC.

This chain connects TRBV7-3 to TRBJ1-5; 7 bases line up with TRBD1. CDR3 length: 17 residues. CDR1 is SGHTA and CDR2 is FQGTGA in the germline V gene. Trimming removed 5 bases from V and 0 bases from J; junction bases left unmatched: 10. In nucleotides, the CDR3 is TGTGCCAGCAGCCCACCCGAACAGGGGTCTAGCAATCAGCCCCAGCATTTT. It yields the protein CASSPPEQGSSNQPQHF.

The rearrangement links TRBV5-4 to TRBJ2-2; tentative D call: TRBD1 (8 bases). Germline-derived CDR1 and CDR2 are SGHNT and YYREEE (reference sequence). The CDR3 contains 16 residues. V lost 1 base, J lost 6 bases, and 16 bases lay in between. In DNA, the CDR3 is TGTGCCAGCAGCTTGTATAACAGGGGGGGAGCCGGGGAGCTGTTTTTT. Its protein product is CASSLYNRGGAGELFF. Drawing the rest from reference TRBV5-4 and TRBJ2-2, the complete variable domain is ETGVTQSPTHLIKTRGQQVTLRCSSQSGHNTVSWYQQALGQGPQFIFQYYREEENGRGNFPPRFSGLQFPNYSSELNVNALELDDSALYLCASSLYNRGGAGELFFGEGSRLTVL.

The CDR3 spells CASSLGTSRDDEQFF. CDR3 DNA: TGTGCCAGCAGCTTAGGGACTAGCAGGGACGATGAGCAGTTCTTC. This sequence joins TRBV5-4 and TRBJ2-1; 9 nucleotides agree with TRBD2. The CDR3 runs 15 residues. Germline V lookup: CDR1 SGHNT, CDR2 YYREEE (reference sequence). After removal of 2 bases from V and 8 bases from J, the junction contained 8 bases not matched to a gene. Filled out from reference TRBV5-4 and TRBJ2-1, the complete variable domain reads ETGVTQSPTHLIKTRGQQVTLRCSSQSGHNTVSWYQQALGQGPQFIFQYYREEENGRGNFPPRFSGLQFPNYSSELNVNALELDDSALYLCASSLGTSRDDEQFFGPGTRLTVL.

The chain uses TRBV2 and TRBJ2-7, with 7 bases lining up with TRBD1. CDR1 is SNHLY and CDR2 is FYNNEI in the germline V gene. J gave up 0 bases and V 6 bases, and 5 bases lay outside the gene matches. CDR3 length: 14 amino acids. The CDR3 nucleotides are TGTGCCAGCAGGTTCAACAGGGGCTCCTACGAGCAGTACTTC. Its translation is CASRFNRGSYEQYF. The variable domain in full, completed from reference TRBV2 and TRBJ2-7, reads EPEVTQTPSHQVTQMGQEVILRCVPISNHLYFYWYRQILGQKVEFLVSFYNNEISEKSEIFDDQFSVERPDGSNFTLKIRSTKLEDSAMYFCASRFNRGSYEQYFGPGTRLTVT.

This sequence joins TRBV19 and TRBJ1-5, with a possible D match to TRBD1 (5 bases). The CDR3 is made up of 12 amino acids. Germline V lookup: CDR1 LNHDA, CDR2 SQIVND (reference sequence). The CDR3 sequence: CGSGVKDQPQHF. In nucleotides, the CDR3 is TGTGGTTCGGGGGTCAAGGATCAGCCCCAGCATTTT. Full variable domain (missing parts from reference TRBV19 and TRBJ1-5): DGGITQSPKYLFRKEGQNVTLSCEQNLNHDAMYWYRQDPGQGLRLIYYSQIVNDFQKGDIAEGYSVSREKKESFPLTVTSAQKNPTAFYLCGSGVKDQPQHFGDGTRLSIL.

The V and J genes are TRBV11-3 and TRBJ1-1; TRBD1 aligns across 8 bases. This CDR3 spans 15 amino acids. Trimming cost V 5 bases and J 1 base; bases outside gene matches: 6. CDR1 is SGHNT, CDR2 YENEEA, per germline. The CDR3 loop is CASSGTGRGNTEAFF. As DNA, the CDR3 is TGTGCCAGCAGCGGGACAGGTCGGGGGAACACTGAAGCTTTCTTT.

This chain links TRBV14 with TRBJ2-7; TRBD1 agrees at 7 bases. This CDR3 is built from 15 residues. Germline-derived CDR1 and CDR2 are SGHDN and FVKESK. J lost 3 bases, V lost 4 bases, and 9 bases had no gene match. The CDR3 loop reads CASSLMTGWGYEQYF. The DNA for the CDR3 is TGTGCCAGCAGCCTTATGACAGGGTGGGGCTACGAGCAGTACTTC.

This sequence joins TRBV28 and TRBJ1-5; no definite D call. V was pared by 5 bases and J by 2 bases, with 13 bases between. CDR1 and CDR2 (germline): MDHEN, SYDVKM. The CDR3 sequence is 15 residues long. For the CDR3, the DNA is TGTGCCAGCAGTCAGCCCGGAGGTCGCAATCAGCCCCAGCATTTT. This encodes CASSQPGGRNQPQHF.

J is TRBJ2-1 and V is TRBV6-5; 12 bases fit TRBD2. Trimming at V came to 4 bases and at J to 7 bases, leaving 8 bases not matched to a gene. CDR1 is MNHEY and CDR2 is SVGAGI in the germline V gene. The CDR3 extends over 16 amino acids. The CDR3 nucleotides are TGTGCCAGCAGTTTCCTGACTAGCGGGAGAGGAAATGAGCAGTTCTTC. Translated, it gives CASSFLTSGRGNEQFF.

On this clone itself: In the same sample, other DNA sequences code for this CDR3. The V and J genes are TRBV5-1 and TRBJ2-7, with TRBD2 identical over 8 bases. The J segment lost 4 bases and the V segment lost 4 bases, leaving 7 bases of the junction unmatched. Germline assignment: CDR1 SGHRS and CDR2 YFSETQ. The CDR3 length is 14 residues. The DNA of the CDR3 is TGCGCCAGCAGCGCCACTAGCGGTGCGTACGAGCAGTACTTC. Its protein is CASSATSGAYEQYF. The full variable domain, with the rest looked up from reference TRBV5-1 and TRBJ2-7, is KAGVTQTPRYLIKTRGQQVTLSCSPISGHRSVSWYQQTPGQGLQFLFEYFSETQRNKGNFPGRFSGRQFSNSRSEMNVSTLELGDSALYLCASSATSGAYEQYFGPGTRLTVT.

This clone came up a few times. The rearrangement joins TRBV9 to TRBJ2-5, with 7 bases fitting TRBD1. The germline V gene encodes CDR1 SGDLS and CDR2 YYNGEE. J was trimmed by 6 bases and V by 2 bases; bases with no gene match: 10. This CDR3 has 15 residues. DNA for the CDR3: TGTGCCAGCAGCGTTAGTGACAGGGTAGGAAAGACCCAGTACTTC. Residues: CASSVSDRVGKTQYF.

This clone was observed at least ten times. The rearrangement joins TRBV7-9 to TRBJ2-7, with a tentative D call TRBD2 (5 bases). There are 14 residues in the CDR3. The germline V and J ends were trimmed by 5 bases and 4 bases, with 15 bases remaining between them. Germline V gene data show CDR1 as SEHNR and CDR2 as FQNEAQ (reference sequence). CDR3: CASSQAGVDYEQYF. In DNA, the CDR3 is TGTGCCAGCAGCCAAGCCGGGGTCGATTACGAGCAGTACTTC. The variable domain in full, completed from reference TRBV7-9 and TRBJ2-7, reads DTGVSQNPRHKITKRGQNVTFRCDPISEHNRLYWYRQTLGQGPEFLTYFQNEAQLEKSRLLSDRFSAERPKGSFSTLEIQRTEQGDSAMYLCASSQAGVDYEQYFGPGTRLTVT.

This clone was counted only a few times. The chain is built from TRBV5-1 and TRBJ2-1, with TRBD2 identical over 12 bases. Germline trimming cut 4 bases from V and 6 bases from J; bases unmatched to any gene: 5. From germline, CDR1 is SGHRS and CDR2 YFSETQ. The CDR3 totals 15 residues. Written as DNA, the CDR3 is TGCGCCAGCAGCCGCGGACTAGCGGGAACCAATGAGCAGTTCTTC. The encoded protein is CASSRGLAGTNEQFF.

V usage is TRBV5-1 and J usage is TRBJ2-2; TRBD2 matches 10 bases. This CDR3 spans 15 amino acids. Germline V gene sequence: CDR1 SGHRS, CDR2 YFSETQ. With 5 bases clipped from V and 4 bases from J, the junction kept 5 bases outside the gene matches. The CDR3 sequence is CASSLLAGTTGELFF. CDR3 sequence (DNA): TGCGCCAGCAGTTTACTAGCGGGAACCACCGGGGAGCTGTTTTTT.

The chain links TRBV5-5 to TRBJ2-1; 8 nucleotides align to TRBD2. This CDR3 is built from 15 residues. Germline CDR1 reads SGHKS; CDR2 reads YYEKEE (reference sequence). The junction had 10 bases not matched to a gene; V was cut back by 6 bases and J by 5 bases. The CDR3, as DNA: TGTGCCAGCACCCCGGTGGGCGGGAGGAACAATGAGCAGTTCTTC. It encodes CASTPVGGRNNEQFF.

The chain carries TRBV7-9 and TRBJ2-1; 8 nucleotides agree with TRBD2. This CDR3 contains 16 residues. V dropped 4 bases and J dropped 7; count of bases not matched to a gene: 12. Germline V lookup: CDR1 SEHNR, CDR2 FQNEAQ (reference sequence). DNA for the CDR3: TGTGCCAGCAGCTCCCCGGGGGGGGAGGAAAGTAATGAGCAGTTCTTC. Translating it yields CASSSPGGEESNEQFF.

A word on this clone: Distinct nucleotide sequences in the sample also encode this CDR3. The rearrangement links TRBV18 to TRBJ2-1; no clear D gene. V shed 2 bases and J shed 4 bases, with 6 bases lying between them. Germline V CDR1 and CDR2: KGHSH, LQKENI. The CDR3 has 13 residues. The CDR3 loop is CASSPARYNEQFF. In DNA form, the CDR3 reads TGTGCCAGCTCACCAGCGCGATACAATGAGCAGTTCTTC.

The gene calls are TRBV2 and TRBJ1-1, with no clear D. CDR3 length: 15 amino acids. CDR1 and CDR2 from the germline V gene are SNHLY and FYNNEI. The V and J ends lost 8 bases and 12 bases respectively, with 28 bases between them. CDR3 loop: CASRAGWATNTGSFF. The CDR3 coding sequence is TGTGCCAGCCGAGCGGGTTGGGCGACGAACACTGGGTCTTTCTTT.

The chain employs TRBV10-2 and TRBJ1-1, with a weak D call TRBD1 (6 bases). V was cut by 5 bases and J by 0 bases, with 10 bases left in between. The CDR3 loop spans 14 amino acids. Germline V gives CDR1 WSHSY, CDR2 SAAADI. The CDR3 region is CASSTQGLNTEAFF. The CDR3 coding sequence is TGCGCCAGCAGTACACAGGGCCTGAACACTGAAGCTTTCTTT.

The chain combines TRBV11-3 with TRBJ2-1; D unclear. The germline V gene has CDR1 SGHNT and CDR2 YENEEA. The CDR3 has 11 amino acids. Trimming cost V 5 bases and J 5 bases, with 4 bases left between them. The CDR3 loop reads CASSTNNEQFF. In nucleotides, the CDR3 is TGTGCCAGCAGCACTAACAATGAGCAGTTCTTC.

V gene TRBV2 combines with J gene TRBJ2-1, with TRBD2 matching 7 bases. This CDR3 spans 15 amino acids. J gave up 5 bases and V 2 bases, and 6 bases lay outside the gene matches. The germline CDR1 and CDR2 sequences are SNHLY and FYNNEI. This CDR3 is CASSEWASGHNEQFF. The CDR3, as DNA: TGTGCCAGCAGTGAATGGGCTAGCGGCCACAATGAGCAGTTCTTC.

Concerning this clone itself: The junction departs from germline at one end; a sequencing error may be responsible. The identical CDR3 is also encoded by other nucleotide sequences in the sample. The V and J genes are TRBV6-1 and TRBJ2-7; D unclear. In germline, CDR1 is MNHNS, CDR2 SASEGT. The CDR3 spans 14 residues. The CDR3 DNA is TGTGCCAGCAGTGAATTCAGCCAGGCCTATGAGCAGTACTTC. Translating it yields CASSEFSQAYEQYF.

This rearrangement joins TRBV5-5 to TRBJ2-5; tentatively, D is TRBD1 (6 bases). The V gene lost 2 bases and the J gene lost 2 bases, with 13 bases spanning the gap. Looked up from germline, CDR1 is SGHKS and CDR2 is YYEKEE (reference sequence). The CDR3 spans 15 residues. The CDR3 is CASSFLGDKQETQYF. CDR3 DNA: TGTGCCAGCAGCTTCCTAGGGGACAAGCAAGAGACCCAGTACTTC.